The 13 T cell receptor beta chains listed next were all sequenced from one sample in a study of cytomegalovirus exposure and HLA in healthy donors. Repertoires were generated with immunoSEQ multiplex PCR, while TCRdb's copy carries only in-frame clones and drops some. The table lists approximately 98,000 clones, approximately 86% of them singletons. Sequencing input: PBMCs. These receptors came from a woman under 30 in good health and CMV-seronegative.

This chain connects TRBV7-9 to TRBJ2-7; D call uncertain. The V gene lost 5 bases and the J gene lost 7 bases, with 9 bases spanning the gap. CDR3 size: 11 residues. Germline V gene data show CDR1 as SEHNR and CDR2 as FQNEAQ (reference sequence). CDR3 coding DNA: TGTGCCAGCAGCCCTGCCCGGGAGCAGTACTTC. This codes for CASSPAREQYF.

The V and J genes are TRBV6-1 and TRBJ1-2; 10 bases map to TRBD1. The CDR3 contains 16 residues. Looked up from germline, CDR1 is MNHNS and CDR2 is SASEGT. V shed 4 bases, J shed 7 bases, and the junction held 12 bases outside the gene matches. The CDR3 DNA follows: TGTGCCAGCAGTGGGTCGGGACAGGGGCAAGTTAGTGGCTACACCTTC. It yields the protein CASSGSGQGQVSGYTF.

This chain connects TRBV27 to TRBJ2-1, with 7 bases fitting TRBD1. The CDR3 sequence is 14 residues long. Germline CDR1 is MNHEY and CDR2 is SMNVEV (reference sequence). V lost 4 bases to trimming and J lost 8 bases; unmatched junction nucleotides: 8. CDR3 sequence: CASSSLQGVHEQFF. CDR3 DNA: TGTGCCAGCAGTTCTCTCCAGGGGGTCCATGAGCAGTTCTTC.

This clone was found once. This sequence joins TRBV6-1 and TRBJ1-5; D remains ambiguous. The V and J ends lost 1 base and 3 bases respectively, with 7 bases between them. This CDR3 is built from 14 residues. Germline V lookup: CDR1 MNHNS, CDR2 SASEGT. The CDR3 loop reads CASSEGGANQPQHF. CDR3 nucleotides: TGTGCCAGCAGTGAAGGAGGAGCCAATCAGCCCCAGCATTTT.

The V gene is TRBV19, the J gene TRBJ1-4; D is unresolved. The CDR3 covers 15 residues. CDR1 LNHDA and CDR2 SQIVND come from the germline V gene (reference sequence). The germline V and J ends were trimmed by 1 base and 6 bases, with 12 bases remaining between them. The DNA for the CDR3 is TGTGCCAGTAGTATAGGAGGGTTGGAGGATGAAAAACTGTTTTTT. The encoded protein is CASSIGGLEDEKLFF.

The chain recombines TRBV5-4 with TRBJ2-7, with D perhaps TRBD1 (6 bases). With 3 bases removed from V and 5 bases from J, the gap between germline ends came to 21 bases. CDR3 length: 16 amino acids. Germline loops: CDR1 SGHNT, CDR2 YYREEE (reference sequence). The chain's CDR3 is CASSYKFRGVLDEQYF. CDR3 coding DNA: TGTGCCAGCAGCTACAAATTCAGGGGTGTTTTGGACGAGCAGTACTTC.

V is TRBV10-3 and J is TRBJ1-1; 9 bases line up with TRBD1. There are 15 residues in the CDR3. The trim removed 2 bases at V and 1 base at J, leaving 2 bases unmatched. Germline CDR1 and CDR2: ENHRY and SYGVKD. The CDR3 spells CAISEPGQGNTEAFF. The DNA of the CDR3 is TGTGCCATCAGTGAGCCGGGACAGGGGAACACTGAAGCTTTCTTT.

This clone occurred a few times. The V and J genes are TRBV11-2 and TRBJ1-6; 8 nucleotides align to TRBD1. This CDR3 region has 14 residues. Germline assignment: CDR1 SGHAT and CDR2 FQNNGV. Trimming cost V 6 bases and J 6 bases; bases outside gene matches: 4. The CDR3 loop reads CASSLDRVNSPLHF. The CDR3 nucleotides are TGTGCCAGCAGTCTGGACAGGGTTAATTCACCCCTCCACTTT.

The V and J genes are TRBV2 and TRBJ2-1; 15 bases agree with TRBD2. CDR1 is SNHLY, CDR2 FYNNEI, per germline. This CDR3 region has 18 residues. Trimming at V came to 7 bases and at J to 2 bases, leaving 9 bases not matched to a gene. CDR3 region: CASIIPGLAGGPYNEQFF. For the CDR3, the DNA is TGTGCCAGCATCATACCGGGACTAGCGGGGGGCCCCTACAATGAGCAGTTCTTC.

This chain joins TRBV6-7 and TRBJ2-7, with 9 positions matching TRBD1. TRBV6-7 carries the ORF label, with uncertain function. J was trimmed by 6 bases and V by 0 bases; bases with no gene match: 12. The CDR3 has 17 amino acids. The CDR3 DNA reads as TGTGCCAGCAGTTACTCGATGTCAGCCGGGACAGGGACCGAGCAGTACTTC. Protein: CASSYSMSAGTGTEQYF.

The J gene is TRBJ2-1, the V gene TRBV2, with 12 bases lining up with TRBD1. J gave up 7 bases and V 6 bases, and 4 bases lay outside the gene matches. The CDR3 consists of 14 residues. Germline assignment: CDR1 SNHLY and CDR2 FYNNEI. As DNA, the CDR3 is TGTGCCAGCAGGGGACAGGGGGCGAGGAATGAGCAGTTCTTC. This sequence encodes CASRGQGARNEQFF.

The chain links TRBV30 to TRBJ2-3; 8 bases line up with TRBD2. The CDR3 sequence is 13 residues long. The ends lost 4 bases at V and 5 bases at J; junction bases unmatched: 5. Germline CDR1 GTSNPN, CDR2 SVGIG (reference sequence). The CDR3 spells CAWITSGRDTQYF. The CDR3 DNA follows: TGTGCCTGGATCACTAGCGGCAGAGATACGCAGTATTTT. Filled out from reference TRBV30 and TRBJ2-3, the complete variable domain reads SQTIHQWPATLVQPVGSPLSLECTVEGTSNPNLYWYRQAAGRGLQLLFYSVGIGQISSEVPQNLSASRPQDRQFILSSKKLLLSDSGFYLCAWITSGRDTQYFGPGTRLTVL.

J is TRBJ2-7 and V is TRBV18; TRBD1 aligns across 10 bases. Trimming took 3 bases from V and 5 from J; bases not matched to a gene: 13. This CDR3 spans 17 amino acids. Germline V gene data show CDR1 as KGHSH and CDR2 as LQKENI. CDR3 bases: TGTGCCAGCTCACCCTCGTCTATGGGACAGGGGCTACACGAGCAGTACTTC. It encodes CASSPSSMGQGLHEQYF. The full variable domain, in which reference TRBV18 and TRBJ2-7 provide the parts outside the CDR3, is NAGVMQNPRHLVRRRGQEARLRCSPMKGHSHVYWYRQLPEEGLKFMVYLQKENIIDESGMPKERFSAEFPKEGPSILRIQQVVRGDSAAYFCASSPSSMGQGLHEQYFGPGTRLTVT.